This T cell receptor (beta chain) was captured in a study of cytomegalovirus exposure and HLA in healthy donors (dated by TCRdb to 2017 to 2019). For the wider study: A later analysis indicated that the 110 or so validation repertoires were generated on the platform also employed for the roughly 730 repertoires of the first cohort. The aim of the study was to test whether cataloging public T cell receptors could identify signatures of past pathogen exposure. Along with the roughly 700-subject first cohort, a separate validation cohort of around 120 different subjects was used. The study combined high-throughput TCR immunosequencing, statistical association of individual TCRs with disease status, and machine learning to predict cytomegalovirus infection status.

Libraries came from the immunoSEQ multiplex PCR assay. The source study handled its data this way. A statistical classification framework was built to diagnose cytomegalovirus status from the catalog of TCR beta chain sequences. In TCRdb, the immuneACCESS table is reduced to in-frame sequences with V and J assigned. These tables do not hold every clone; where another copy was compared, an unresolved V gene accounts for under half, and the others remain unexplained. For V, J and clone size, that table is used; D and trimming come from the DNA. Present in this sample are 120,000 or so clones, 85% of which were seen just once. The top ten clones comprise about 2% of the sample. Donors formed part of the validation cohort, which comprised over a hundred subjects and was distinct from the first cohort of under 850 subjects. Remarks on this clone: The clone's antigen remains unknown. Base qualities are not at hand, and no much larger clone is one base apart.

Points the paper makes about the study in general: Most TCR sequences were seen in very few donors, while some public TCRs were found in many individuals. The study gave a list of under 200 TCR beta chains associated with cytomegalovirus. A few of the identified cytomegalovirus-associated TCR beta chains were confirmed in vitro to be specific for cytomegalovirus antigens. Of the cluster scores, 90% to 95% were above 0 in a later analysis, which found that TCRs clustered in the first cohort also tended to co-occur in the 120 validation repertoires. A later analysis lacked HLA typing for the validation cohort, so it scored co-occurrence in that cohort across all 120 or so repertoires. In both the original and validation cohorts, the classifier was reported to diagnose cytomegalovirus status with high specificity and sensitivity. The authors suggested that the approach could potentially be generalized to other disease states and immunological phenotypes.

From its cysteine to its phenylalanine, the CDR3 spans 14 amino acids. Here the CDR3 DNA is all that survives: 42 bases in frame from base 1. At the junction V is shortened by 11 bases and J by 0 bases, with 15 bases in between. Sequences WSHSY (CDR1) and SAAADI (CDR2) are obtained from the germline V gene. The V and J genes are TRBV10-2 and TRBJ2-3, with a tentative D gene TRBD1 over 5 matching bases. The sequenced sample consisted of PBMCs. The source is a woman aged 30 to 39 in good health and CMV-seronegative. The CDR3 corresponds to CASTWGPSTDTQYF. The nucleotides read TGCGCCTCAACGTGGGGCCCCAGCACAGATACGCAGTATTTT.